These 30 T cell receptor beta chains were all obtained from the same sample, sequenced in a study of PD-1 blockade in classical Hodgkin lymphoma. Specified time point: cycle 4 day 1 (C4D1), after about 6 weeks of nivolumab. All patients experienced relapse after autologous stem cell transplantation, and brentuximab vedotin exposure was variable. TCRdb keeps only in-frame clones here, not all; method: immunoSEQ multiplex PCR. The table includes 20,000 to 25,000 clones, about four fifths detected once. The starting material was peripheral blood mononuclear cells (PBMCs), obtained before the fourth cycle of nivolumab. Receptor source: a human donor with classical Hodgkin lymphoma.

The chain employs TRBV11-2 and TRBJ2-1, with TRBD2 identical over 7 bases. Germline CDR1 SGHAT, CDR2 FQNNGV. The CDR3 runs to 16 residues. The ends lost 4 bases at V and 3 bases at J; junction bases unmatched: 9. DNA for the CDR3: TGTGCCAGCAGCTCCCCCTCTGGCGGGAGCTACAATGAGCAGTTCTTC. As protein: CASSSPSGGSYNEQFF.

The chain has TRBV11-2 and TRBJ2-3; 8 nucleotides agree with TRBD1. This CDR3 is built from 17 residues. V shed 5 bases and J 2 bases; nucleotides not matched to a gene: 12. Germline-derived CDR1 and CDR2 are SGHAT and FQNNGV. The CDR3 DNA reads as TGTGCCAGCAGCGCCCCCGTGACAGGGGAGTACACAGATACGCAGTATTTT. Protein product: CASSAPVTGEYTDTQYF. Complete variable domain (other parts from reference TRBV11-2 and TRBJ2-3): EAGVAQSPRYKIIEKRQSVAFWCNPISGHATLYWYQQILGQGPKLLIQFQNNGVVDDSQLPKDRFSAERLKGVDSTLKIQPAKLEDSAVYLCASSAPVTGEYTDTQYFGPGTRLTVL.

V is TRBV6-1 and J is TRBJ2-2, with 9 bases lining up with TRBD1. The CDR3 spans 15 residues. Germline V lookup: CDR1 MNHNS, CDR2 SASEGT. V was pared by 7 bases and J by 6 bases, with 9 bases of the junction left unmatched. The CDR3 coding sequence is TGTGCCAGCACCAAACCACAGGGGGCTCCCGGGGAGCTGTTTTTT. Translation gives CASTKPQGAPGELFF.

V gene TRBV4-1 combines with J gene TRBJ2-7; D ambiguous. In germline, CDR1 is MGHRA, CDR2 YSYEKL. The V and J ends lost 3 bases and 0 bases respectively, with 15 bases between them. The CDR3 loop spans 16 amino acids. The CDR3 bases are TGCGCCAGCAGCCAGCCCCCCACGGATTCCTCCTACGAGCAGTACTTC. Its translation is CASSQPPTDSSYEQYF.

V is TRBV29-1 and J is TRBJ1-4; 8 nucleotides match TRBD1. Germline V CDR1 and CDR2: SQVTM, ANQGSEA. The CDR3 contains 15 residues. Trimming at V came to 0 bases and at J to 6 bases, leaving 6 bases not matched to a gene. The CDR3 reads CSVEDPGQADEKLFF. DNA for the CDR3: TGCAGCGTTGAAGACCCGGGACAGGCCGATGAAAAACTGTTTTTT. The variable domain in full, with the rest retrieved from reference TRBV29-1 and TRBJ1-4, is SAVISQKPSRDICQRGTSLTIQCQVDSQVTMMFWYRQQPGQSLTLIATANQGSEATYESGFVIDKFPISRPNLTFSTLTVSNMSPEDSSIYLCSVEDPGQADEKLFFGSGTQLSVL.

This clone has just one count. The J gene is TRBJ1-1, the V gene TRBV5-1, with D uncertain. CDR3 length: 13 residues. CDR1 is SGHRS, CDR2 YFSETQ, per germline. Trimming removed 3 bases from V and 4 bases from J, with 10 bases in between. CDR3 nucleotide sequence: TGCGCCAGCAGCTCGGCGTCGGCCACTGAAGCTTTCTTT. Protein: CASSSASATEAFF.

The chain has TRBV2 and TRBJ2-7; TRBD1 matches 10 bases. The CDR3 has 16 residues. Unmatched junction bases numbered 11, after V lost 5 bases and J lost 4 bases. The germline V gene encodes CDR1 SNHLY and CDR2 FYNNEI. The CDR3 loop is CASSSFGTGVQYEQYF. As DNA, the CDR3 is TGTGCCAGCAGTTCCTTCGGGACAGGGGTTCAGTACGAGCAGTACTTC. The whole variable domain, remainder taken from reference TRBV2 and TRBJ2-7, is EPEVTQTPSHQVTQMGQEVILRCVPISNHLYFYWYRQILGQKVEFLVSFYNNEISEKSEIFDDQFSVERPDGSNFTLKIRSTKLEDSAMYFCASSSFGTGVQYEQYFGPGTRLTVT.

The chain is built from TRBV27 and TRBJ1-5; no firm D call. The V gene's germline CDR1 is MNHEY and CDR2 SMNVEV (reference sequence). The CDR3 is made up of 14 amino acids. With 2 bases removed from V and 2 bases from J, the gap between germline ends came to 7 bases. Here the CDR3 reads CASSLRPRNQPQHF. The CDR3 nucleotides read TGTGCCAGCAGTTTAAGGCCCCGCAATCAGCCCCAGCATTTT.

CDR3 protein: CASTTGLYGYTF. The CDR3 coding sequence is TGTGCCAGCACCACCGGTCTTTATGGCTACACCTTC. The chain joins TRBV28 to TRBJ1-2; D is unresolved. Between the trimmed V and J ends, which lost 7 bases and 5 bases, there was a span of 11 bases. The germline gives CDR1 MDHEN, CDR2 SYDVKM. CDR3 length: 12 amino acids.

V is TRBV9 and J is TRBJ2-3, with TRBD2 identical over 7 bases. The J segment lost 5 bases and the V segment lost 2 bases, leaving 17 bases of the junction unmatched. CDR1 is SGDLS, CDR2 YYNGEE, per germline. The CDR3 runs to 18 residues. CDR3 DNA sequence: TGTGCCAGCAGCGTGAGTGGGGTTAGTGGAACGGGAGGAGATACGCAGTATTTT. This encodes CASSVSGVSGTGGDTQYF.

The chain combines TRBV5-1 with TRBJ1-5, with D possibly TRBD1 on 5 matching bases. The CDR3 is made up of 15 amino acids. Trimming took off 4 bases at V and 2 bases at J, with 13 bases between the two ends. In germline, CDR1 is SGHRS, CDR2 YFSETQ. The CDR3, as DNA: TGCGCCAGCAGCCCCGGGGACGCGGGCAATCAGCCCCAGCATTTT. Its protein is CASSPGDAGNQPQHF.

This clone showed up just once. CDR3 in DNA: TGCAGCGTGCGGACTAGCGGCTCCTACGAGCAGTACTTC. Encoded protein: CSVRTSGSYEQYF. The gene calls are TRBV29-1 and TRBJ2-7; 10 bases align to TRBD2. Germline values: CDR1 SQVTM, CDR2 ANQGSEA. The V segment lost 6 bases and the J segment 0 bases; nucleotides outside the gene matches: 2. The CDR3 consists of 13 residues.

The CDR3 nucleotides read TGTGCCAGCAGCAAATTCGGCAGGGGATGCGGCGGCGAGCAGTACTTC. Its translation: CASSKFGRGCGGEQYF. The chain is built from TRBV21-1 and TRBJ2-7; TRBD1 reflects the table's D call only, with no check against the DNA. TRBV21-1 is a pseudogene. The CDR3 is 16 residues long.

DNA of the CDR3: TGTGCCAGCAGCCGCGGACTAGACCCTAGTCAGTTCTTC. The encoded protein is CASSRGLDPSQFF. The rearrangement joins TRBV7-3 to TRBJ2-1; 7 bases align to TRBD2. V lost 5 bases, J lost 13 bases, and 11 bases stayed unmatched. The germline V gene has CDR1 SGHTA and CDR2 FQGTGA. This CDR3 spans 13 amino acids. The variable domain in full, completed from reference TRBV7-3 and TRBJ2-1, reads GAGVSQTPSNKVTEKGKYVELRCDPISGHTALYWYRQSLGQGPEFLIYFQGTGAADDSGLPNDRFFAVRPEGSVSTLKIQRTERGDSAVYLCASSRGLDPSQFFGPGTRLTVL.

The CDR3 sequence: CAIRNGQGDEQFF. The DNA of the CDR3 is TGTGCCATCAGAAACGGACAGGGCGATGAGCAGTTCTTC. The chain combines TRBV10-3 with TRBJ2-1; 8 bases align to TRBD1. J was trimmed by 8 bases and V by 6 bases; bases with no gene match: 6. This CDR3 is built from 13 residues. CDR1 is ENHRY and CDR2 is SYGVKD in the germline V gene.

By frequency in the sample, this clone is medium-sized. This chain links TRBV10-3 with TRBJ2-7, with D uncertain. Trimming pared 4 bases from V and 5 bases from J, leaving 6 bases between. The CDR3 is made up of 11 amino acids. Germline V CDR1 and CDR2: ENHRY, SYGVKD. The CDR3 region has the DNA TGTGCCATCAGTGTGGGAAACGAGCAGTACTTC. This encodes CAISVGNEQYF.

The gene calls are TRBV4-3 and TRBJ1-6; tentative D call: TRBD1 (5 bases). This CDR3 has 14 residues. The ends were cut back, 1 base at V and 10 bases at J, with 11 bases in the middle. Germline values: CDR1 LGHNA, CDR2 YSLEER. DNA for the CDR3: TGCGCCAGCAGCCAAGCAGGGTTCGAATCACCCCTCCACTTT. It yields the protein CASSQAGFESPLHF.

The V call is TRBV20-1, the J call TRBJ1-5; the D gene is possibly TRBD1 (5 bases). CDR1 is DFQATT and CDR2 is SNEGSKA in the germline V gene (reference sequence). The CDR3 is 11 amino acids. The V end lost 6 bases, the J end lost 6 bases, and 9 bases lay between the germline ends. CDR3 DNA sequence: TGCAGTGCAGGGGACGTTCAGCCCCAGCATTTT. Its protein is CSAGDVQPQHF.

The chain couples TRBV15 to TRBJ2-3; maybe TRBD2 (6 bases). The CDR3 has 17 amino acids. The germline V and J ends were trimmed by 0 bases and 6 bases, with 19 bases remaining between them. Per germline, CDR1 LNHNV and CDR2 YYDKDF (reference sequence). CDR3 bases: TGTGCCACCAGCAGAGATATAATAGGTCTTCGGGGGGATACGCAGTATTTT. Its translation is CATSRDIIGLRGDTQYF.

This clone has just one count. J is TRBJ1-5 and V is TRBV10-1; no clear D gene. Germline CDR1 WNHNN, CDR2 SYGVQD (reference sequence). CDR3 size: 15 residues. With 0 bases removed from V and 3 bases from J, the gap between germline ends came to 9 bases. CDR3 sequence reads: CASSESGGFNQPQHF. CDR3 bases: TGCGCCAGCAGTGAGTCAGGAGGGTTCAATCAGCCCCAGCATTTT.

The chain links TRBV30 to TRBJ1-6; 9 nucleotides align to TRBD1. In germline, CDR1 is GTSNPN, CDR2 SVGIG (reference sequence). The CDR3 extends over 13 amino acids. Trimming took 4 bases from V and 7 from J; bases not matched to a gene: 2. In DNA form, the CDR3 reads TGTGCCTGGAAAGGACAGGGGAATTCACCCCTCCACTTT. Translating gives CAWKGQGNSPLHF.

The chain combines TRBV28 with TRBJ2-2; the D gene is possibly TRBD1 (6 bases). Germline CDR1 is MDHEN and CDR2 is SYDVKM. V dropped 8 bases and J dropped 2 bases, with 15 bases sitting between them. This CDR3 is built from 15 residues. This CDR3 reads CASFPGTFNTGELFF. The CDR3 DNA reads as TGTGCCAGCTTCCCCGGGACATTTAACACCGGGGAGCTGTTTTTT.

The chain's CDR3 is CASRRGGETQYF. CDR3 nucleotide sequence: TGTGCCAGCAGAAGAGGTGGGGAGACCCAGTACTTC. The chain carries TRBV2 and TRBJ2-5; D is unresolved. CDR1 is SNHLY and CDR2 is FYNNEI in the germline V gene. The CDR3 consists of 12 residues. V was clipped by 6 bases and J by 5 bases, with 10 bases between them.

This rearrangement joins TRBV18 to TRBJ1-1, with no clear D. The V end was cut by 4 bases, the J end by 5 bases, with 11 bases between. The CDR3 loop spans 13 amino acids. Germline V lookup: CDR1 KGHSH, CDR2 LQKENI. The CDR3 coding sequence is TGTGCCAGCTCACTGACGGACGGAACTGAAGCTTTCTTT. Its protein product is CASSLTDGTEAFF.

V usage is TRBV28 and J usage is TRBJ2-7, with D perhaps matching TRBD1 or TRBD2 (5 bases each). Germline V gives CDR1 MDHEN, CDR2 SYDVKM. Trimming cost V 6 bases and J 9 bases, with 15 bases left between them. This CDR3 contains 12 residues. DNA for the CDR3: TGTGCCAGCAGCGGGGACCTCACCACGCAGTACTTC. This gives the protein CASSGDLTTQYF.

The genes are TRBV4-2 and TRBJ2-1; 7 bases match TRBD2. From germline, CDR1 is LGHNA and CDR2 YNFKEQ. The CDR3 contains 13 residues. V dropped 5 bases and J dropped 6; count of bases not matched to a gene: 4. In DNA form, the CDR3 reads TGTGCCAGCAGCACTAGCGAGTCCAATGAGCAGTTCTTC. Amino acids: CASSTSESNEQFF.

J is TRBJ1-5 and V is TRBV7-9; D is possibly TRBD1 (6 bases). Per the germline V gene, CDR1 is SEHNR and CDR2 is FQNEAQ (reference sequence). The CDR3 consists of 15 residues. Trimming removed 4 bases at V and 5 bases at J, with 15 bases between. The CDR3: CASSSQGNYDQPQHF. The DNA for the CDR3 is TGTGCCAGCAGCTCACAGGGAAACTATGATCAGCCCCAGCATTTT.

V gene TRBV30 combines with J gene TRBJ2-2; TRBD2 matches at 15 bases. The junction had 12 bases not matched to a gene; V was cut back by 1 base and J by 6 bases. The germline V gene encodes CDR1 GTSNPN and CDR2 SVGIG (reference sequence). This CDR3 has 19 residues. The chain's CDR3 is CAWSGADTGLAGGAGELFF. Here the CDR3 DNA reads TGTGCCTGGAGTGGGGCCGATACGGGACTAGCGGGAGGAGCCGGGGAGCTGTTTTTT.

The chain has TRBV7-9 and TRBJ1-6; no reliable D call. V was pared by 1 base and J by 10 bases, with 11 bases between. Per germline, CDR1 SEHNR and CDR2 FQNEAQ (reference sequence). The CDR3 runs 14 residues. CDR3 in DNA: TGTGCCAGCAGCTTAGGAGATTGGGGATCACCCCTCCACTTT. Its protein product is CASSLGDWGSPLHF. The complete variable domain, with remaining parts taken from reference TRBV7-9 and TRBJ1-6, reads DTGVSQNPRHKITKRGQNVTFRCDPISEHNRLYWYRQTLGQGPEFLTYFQNEAQLEKSRLLSDRFSAERPKGSFSTLEIQRTEQGDSAMYLCASSLGDWGSPLHFGNGTRLTVT.

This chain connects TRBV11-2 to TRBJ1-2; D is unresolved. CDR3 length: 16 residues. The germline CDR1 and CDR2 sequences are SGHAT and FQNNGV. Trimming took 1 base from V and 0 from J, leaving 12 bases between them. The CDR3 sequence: CASSLGGVRSNYGYTF. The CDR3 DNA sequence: TGTGCCAGCAGCTTAGGTGGGGTCAGGTCTAACTATGGCTACACCTTC.